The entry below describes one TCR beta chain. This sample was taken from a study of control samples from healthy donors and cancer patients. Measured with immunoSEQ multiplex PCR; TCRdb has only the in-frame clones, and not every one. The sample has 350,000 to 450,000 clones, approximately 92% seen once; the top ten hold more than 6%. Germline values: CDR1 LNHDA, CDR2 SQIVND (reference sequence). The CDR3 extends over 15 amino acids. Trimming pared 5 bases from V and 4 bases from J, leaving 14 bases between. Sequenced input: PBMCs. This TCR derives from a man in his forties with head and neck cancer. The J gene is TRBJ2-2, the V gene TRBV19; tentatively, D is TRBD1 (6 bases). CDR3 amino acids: CASSARTVSTGELFF. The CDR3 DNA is TGTGCCAGTAGTGCTAGGACAGTCTCCACCGGGGAGCTGTTTTTT.